These 21 T cell receptor beta chains were sequenced from one sample in a study of vaccination and CD4 T cells after COVID-19. The antigens for these receptors are not known. Cultured CD4+ T cell DNA was sequenced using the Oncomine TCR Beta short-read assay. From the PCR reads, TCRdb called clonotypes with MiXCR, one entry per CDR3 protein. The data hold some 4,500 distinct CDR3 sequences, with roughly a fifth observed a single time. Treatment of the sample: approximately 9-day PBMC culture with coronavirus spike peptide pools or control peptides (ViraFEST assay). The sample was CD4+ T cells from blood, cultured in vitro, taken after SARS-CoV-2 vaccination. These receptors were obtained from a human donor who had recovered from COVID-19.

The chain links TRBV2 to TRBJ2-2; no reliable D call. From germline, CDR1 is SNHLY and CDR2 FYNNEI. The V end lost 4 bases, the J end lost 6 bases, and 9 bases lay between the germline ends. This CDR3 has 13 amino acids. CDR3 in DNA: TGTGCCAGCAGTGCACAGATTTCCGGGGAGCTGTTTTTT. Its protein product is CASSAQISGELFF.

Remarks on this clonotype: Possible read error: a much larger clone is one base away. This chain joins TRBV20-1 and TRBJ1-5, with TRBD1 as a possible D gene (5 bases). This CDR3 has 14 amino acids. The V gene's germline CDR1 is DFQATT and CDR2 SNEGSKA (reference sequence). CDR3 sequence (DNA): TGCAGTGCTTGGGGGGGTATGGACAATCGGCCCCAGCATTTT. Translation gives CSAWGGMDNRPQHF.

V is TRBV12-3 or TRBV12-4 and J is TRBJ2-7; D remains unclear. V lost 2 bases and J lost 4, with 9 bases in between. The CDR3 length is 13 residues. CDR3 amino acids: CASSLRSAYEQYF. The CDR3 region has the DNA TGTGCCAGCAGTTTACGATCCGCGTACGAGCAGTACTTC.

V and J are TRBV4-2 and TRBJ1-2; 9 bases line up with TRBD1. The CDR3 is 14 amino acids. Germline CDR1 is LGHNA and CDR2 is YNFKEQ. The J segment lost 4 bases and the V segment lost 0 bases, leaving 0 bases of the junction unmatched. The CDR3: CASSQEDRGYGYTF. CDR3 nucleotides: TGTGCCAGCAGCCAAGAGGACAGGGGCTATGGCTACACCTTC.

This sequence joins TRBV7-3 and TRBJ2-1; TRBD2 matches 9 bases. J was trimmed by 5 bases and V by 2 bases; bases with no gene match: 4. Per germline, CDR1 SGHTA and CDR2 FQGTGA. The length of the CDR3 is 15 residues. CDR3 sequence reads: CASSLGGGGDNEQFF. The DNA of the CDR3 is TGTGCCAGCAGCTTAGGCGGGGGGGGTGACAATGAGCAGTTCTTC.

Many counts were recorded for this clonotype. The chain joins TRBV7-3 to TRBJ1-2, with a weak D call TRBD1 (5 bases). Trimming took 5 bases from V and 7 from J, leaving 17 bases between them. CDR3 length: 14 amino acids. The V gene's germline CDR1 is SGHTA and CDR2 FQGTGA. The CDR3 spells CASSPQLGESGYTF. For the CDR3, the DNA is TGTGCCAGCAGCCCTCAGCTAGGGGAAAGTGGCTACACCTTC.

The chain couples TRBV4-2 to TRBJ2-1; D call uncertain. Trimming pared 0 bases from V and 8 bases from J, leaving 14 bases between. From germline, CDR1 is LGHNA and CDR2 YNFKEQ. The CDR3 covers 15 residues. The DNA of the CDR3 is TGTGCCAGCAGCCAAGAGTTGGCTAGTGGGCATGAGCAGTTCTTC. It yields the protein CASSQELASGHEQFF.

This chain uses TRBV11-3 with TRBJ2-3; 9 bases align to TRBD2. V lost 5 bases, J lost 5 bases, and 5 bases stayed unmatched. The germline gives CDR1 SGHNT, CDR2 YENEEA. This CDR3 is built from 14 residues. This CDR3 reads CASSPAGGGDTQYF. DNA for the CDR3: TGTGCCAGCAGCCCGGCGGGGGGGGGAGATACGCAGTATTTT.

This clonotype was detected only a few times. This chain joins TRBV4-1 and TRBJ1-2; D unclear. CDR3 length: 13 amino acids. V lost 4 bases to trimming and J lost 2 bases, with 8 bases between them. The germline V gene encodes CDR1 MGHRA and CDR2 YSYEKL. The CDR3 protein is CASSLGSNYGYTF. CDR3 nucleotide sequence: TGCGCCAGCAGCCTTGGGAGCAACTATGGCTACACCTTC.

The chain joins TRBV27 to TRBJ1-5; D is undetermined. Trimming removed 2 bases at V and 0 bases at J, with 14 bases between. Germline CDR1 MNHEY, CDR2 SMNVEV (reference sequence). The CDR3 is 17 residues long. CDR3 residues: CASSLEPRRYSNQPQHF. DNA of the CDR3: TGTGCCAGCAGTTTAGAACCCAGGAGATATAGCAATCAGCCCCAGCATTTT.

This clonotype was detected a few times. This sequence joins TRBV10-3 and TRBJ1-1; 7 bases are shared with TRBD1. The trim removed 9 bases at V and 7 bases at J, leaving 8 bases unmatched. CDR1 and CDR2 from the germline V gene are ENHRY and SYGVKD. This CDR3 has 12 residues. CDR3 nucleotides: TGTGCCATAGCGGGACAGCCTGATGAAGCTTTCTTT. It yields the protein CAIAGQPDEAFF.

This chain links TRBV7-2 with TRBJ2-1, with 7 bases matching TRBD1. The trim removed 5 bases at V and 4 bases at J, leaving 11 bases unmatched. CDR1 is SGHTA and CDR2 is FQGNSA in the germline V gene. The CDR3 is 16 amino acids. CDR3 sequence: CASSPRTGSFYNEQFF. The CDR3 DNA sequence: TGTGCCAGCAGCCCCCGGACAGGATCCTTTTACAATGAGCAGTTCTTC.

The chain recombines TRBV7-8 with TRBJ1-5, with unresolved D. This CDR3 comprises 14 residues. From germline, CDR1 is SGHVS and CDR2 FQNEAQ. With 1 base removed from V and 6 bases from J, the gap between germline ends came to 10 bases. CDR3 sequence: CASSLEGGSQPQHF. The CDR3 DNA reads as TGTGCCAGCAGCTTAGAGGGTGGGTCTCAGCCCCAGCATTTT.

In its sample, this clonotype was seen many times. V and J are TRBV6-1 and TRBJ2-7; D may correspond to TRBD1 or TRBD2 (5 bases each). CDR3 size: 14 residues. V gave up 6 bases and J gave up 4 bases, with 16 bases separating them. From germline, CDR1 is MNHNS and CDR2 SASEGT. The DNA for the CDR3 is TGTGCCAGCAGGCGGACGGGACGCGGTTACGAGCAGTACTTC. This codes for CASRRTGRGYEQYF.

By its share, this clonotype is medium-sized (0.01 to 0.1%). The J gene is TRBJ1-2, the V gene TRBV6-1; 11 nucleotides agree with TRBD1. Germline CDR1 MNHNS, CDR2 SASEGT. The CDR3 is 15 residues long. With V trimmed by 6 bases and J by 3 bases, 6 bases remained unmatched. CDR3 bases: TGTGCCAGCAGAGGGACAGGGGGGGGCCACTATGGCTACACCTTC. Translating it yields CASRGTGGGHYGYTF.

This clonotype was observed a handful of times. The chain recombines TRBV24-1 with TRBJ2-1, with D perhaps TRBD1 or TRBD2 (5 bases each). CDR3 length: 15 residues. The V end lost 6 bases, the J end lost 8 bases, and 19 bases lay between the germline ends. Germline V gives CDR1 KGHDR, CDR2 SFDVKD. The CDR3 DNA reads as TGTGCCACCAGTCCGGGGCCCGCAGGCAGGGATGAGCAGTTCTTC. This gives the protein CATSPGPAGRDEQFF.

This clonotype has just a few counts. The chain joins TRBV5-1 to TRBJ2-5, with 8 bases matching TRBD1. The germline V gene encodes CDR1 SGHRS and CDR2 YFSETQ. CDR3 length: 13 residues. V was pared by 5 bases and J by 7 bases, with 7 bases of the junction left unmatched. CDR3 nucleotide sequence: TGCGCCAGCAGTGGAGGACAGGGAGGGACCCAGTACTTC. Residues: CASSGGQGGTQYF.

This clonotype was picked up a small number of times. The V call is TRBV21-1, the J call TRBJ1-2; the table names TRBD1, a call not compared with the DNA. TRBV21-1 is marked as a pseudogene. The CDR3 length is 17 residues. CDR3 amino acids: CASSKGQGTPYDLCYTF. The DNA for the CDR3 is TGTGCCAGCAGCAAAGGGCAGGGGACCCCATATGACTTATGCTACACCTTC.

This clonotype is categorized as medium-sized (0.01 to 0.1%). The chain is built from TRBV6-1 and TRBJ1-2; the D gene is possibly TRBD1 (5 bases). The germline gives CDR1 MNHNS, CDR2 SASEGT. The CDR3 runs to 15 residues. The V end was cut by 6 bases, the J end by 0 bases, with 14 bases between. The CDR3 loop is CASRRQNKANYGYTF. Here the CDR3 DNA reads TGTGCCAGCAGACGACAGAACAAAGCTAACTATGGCTACACCTTC.

V usage is TRBV29-1 and J usage is TRBJ1-2, with D maybe TRBD1 (5 bases). This CDR3 is 14 amino acids long. Germline CDR1 reads SQVTM; CDR2 reads ANQGSEA. V lost 5 bases to trimming and J lost 0 bases, with 13 bases between them. CDR3 sequence: CSVRRDVTNYGYTF. The DNA for the CDR3 is TGCAGCGTTCGCCGGGACGTAACTAACTATGGCTACACCTTC. Drawing the rest from reference TRBV29-1 and TRBJ1-2, the complete variable domain is SAVISQKPSRDICQRGTSLTIQCQVDSQVTMMFWYRQQPGQSLTLIATANQGSEATYESGFVIDKFPISRPNLTFSTLTVSNMSPEDSSIYLCSVRRDVTNYGYTFGSGTRLTVV.

In this sample, this clonotype is medium-sized. The chain couples TRBV7-9 to TRBJ2-7, with TRBD2 matching over 9 bases. Germline V lookup: CDR1 SEHNR, CDR2 FQNEAQ (reference sequence). CDR3 length: 16 residues. Trimming took 4 bases from V and 2 from J; bases not matched to a gene: 9. The CDR3 protein is CASSSRLAETTYEQYF. DNA for the CDR3: TGTGCCAGCAGCTCTCGACTAGCGGAGACAACCTACGAGCAGTACTTC.